These 14 T cell receptor beta chains originate from one sample sequenced in a study of post-analysis software for immune sequencing data (dated by TCRdb to the mid-2010s). Overall study outcomes, separate from this receptor: Roughly 5 TRBV segments, including TRBV5-6, TRBV5-1 and TRBV20-1, were significantly more frequent in patients than controls.

Their target antigens are unknown. Library construction relied on PCR. The sequencer was an Illumina HiSeq 2500. Unique molecular identifiers were incorporated into TCR beta cDNA libraries to reduce PCR and sequencing biases. TCRdb ran its own pipeline on the public reads, namely fastp trimming at Q25 and MiXCR clone calling, and kept in-frame beta chains. For every CDR3 protein sequence, its rows merge into one entry that carries the most common genes and DNA. Here the sample has 650,000 to 850,000 distinct CDR3 sequences; around 42% occur a single time. Jointly, the top ten make up over 4.5% of the sample. Sequenced input: blood. Receptors were obtained from a girl aged 10 to 17 with multiple sclerosis.

The rearrangement links TRBV20-1 to TRBJ2-3, with 9 bases aligning to TRBD1. This CDR3 region has 15 residues. Germline CDR1 and CDR2: DFQATT and SNEGSKA (reference sequence). The junction had 5 bases not matched to a gene; V was cut back by 2 bases and J by 2 bases. The CDR3 loop is CSARSGTGNTDTQYF. The CDR3 bases are TGCAGTGCTAGATCCGGGACAGGGAACACAGATACGCAGTATTTT.

V gene TRBV5-1 combines with J gene TRBJ1-4; D may be TRBD1 (5 bases). The length of the CDR3 is 14 residues. CDR1 is SGHRS, CDR2 YFSETQ, per germline. Trimming took 4 bases from V and 4 from J, leaving 11 bases between them. The chain's CDR3 is CASSRDGFNEKLFF. CDR3 sequence (DNA): TGCGCCAGCAGCCGGGACGGGTTTAATGAAAAACTGTTTTTT.

This rearrangement joins TRBV9 to TRBJ1-1; D uncertain. In germline, CDR1 is SGDLS, CDR2 YYNGEE. CDR3 length: 12 residues. Trimming left V 7 bases short and J 3 bases short, with 10 bases between. This chain's CDR3 is CASSPLDTEAFF. The CDR3, as DNA: TGTGCCAGCTCCCCGTTGGACACTGAAGCTTTCTTT.

The V gene is TRBV7-6, the J gene TRBJ2-3; 7 nucleotides agree with TRBD1. In germline, CDR1 is SGHVS, CDR2 FNYEAQ. The V segment lost 5 bases and the J segment 3 bases; nucleotides outside the gene matches: 11. CDR3 length: 16 residues. CDR3 region: CASSHSGTERTDTQYF. CDR3 nucleotide sequence: TGTGCCAGCAGCCATTCAGGGACAGAGAGAACAGATACGCAGTATTTT.

This clonotype was detected only a few times. The CDR3 coding sequence is TGCAGTGCTAGAGATAGTGGGGGTCAGCGAAATTCACCCCTCCACTTT. The encoded protein is CSARDSGGQRNSPLHF. The V call is TRBV20-1, the J call TRBJ1-6, with D maybe TRBD1 (5 bases). CDR3 size: 16 residues. V lost 0 bases and J lost 7, with 16 bases in between. Germline assignment: CDR1 DFQATT and CDR2 SNEGSKA (reference sequence).

This clonotype was seen only a few times. The CDR3 region is CSADRGGTDTQYF. CDR3 in DNA: TGCAGCGCTGACAGGGGCGGCACAGATACGCAGTATTTT. V usage is TRBV29-1 and J usage is TRBJ2-3; 8 bases align to TRBD1. Trimming removed 7 bases from V and 1 base from J; junction bases left unmatched: 4. The length of the CDR3 is 13 residues. CDR1 and CDR2 from the germline V gene are SQVTM and ANQGSEA.

The gene calls are TRBV10-3 and TRBJ2-3; 8 nucleotides align to TRBD2. This CDR3 is 14 amino acids long. V was pared by 6 bases and J by 4 bases, with 6 bases of the junction left unmatched. Germline loops: CDR1 ENHRY, CDR2 SYGVKD. The CDR3 DNA reads TGTGCCATCAGCCCGGGGGGGTTGTCAGATACGCAGTATTTT. Amino acids: CAISPGGLSDTQYF.

The V gene is TRBV6-2 or TRBV6-3, the J gene TRBJ2-3, with D tentatively TRBD1 (6 bases). Trimming stripped 6 bases from V and 2 bases from J, with 15 bases between. The CDR3 totals 15 residues. Germline V CDR1 and CDR2: MNHEY, SVGEGT. CDR3 nucleotide sequence: TGTGCCAGCAGACAACCGGGACAAAACACAGATACGCAGTATTTT. Residues: CASRQPGQNTDTQYF.

This clonotype was counted only a few times. V usage is TRBV7-3 and J usage is TRBJ2-7; TRBD2 matches at 16 bases. Germline V CDR1 and CDR2: SGHTA, FQGTGA. With 5 bases clipped from V and 4 bases from J, the junction kept 11 bases outside the gene matches. The CDR3 runs to 18 residues. The CDR3 sequence is CASSPTGLAGGPPYEQYF. The CDR3 nucleotides are TGTGCCAGCAGCCCAACGGGACTAGCGGGAGGGCCGCCATACGAGCAGTACTTC.

The chain couples TRBV27 to TRBJ2-1, with 12 bases lining up with TRBD2. CDR3 length equals 18 residues. Germline V gene lookup returns CDR1 MNHEY and CDR2 SMNVEV (reference sequence). The J segment lost 5 bases and the V segment lost 4 bases, leaving 12 bases of the junction unmatched. CDR3 sequence (DNA): TGTGCCAGCAGTTCCTCTAGCGGGAGGGCCGACGTACACAATGAGCAGTTCTTC. Its translation: CASSSSSGRADVHNEQFF.

This sequence joins TRBV5-1 and TRBJ2-4, with a possible D match to TRBD2 (6 bases). The DNA end lines up better with TRBJ2-7; the J call may be wrong. Germline V gene sequence: CDR1 SGHRS, CDR2 YFSETQ. The CDR3 spans 16 residues. The CDR3 sequence is CASSAPRELTRYEQYF. CDR3 sequence (DNA): TGCGCCAGCAGCGCCCCCCGGGAGCTGACTAGGTACGAGCAGTACTTC.

This clonotype was counted only a few times. The rearrangement uses TRBV27 and TRBJ2-7, with a weak D call TRBD1 (6 bases). The CDR3 runs 14 residues. V was trimmed by 7 bases and J by 4 bases, leaving 17 bases between them. In germline, CDR1 is MNHEY, CDR2 SMNVEV (reference sequence). The CDR3 bases are TGTGCCAGCAAGCAGGAAACAGGGTTTTACGAGCAGTACTTC. It is translated as CASKQETGFYEQYF.

This sequence joins TRBV6-5 and TRBJ1-2; 7 nucleotides match TRBD1. Losses at the gene ends were 6 bases for V and 8 bases for J; bases not matched to a gene: 9. The germline V gene has CDR1 MNHEY and CDR2 SVGAGI. The CDR3 totals 13 residues. The chain's CDR3 is CASSRDREFGYTF. The DNA of the CDR3 is TGTGCCAGCAGCCGCGACAGGGAGTTCGGCTACACCTTC.

The V gene is TRBV9, the J gene TRBJ2-1; 13 nucleotides agree with TRBD2. The CDR3 sequence is 18 residues long. V gave up 4 bases and J gave up 4 bases; unmatched junction bases: 11. CDR1 is SGDLS, CDR2 YYNGEE, per germline. For the CDR3, the DNA is TGTGCCAGCAGCCGAGGACTAGCGGGAGAATTGGTTTACAATGAGCAGTTCTTC. Protein product: CASSRGLAGELVYNEQFF.